Reported below is one TCR beta chain. This entry comes from a study of T cell changes during pregnancy in multiple sclerosis. V shed 2 bases and J shed 5 bases, with 9 bases lying between them. The CDR3 length is 13 residues. Germline assignment: CDR1 SEHNR and CDR2 FQNEAQ (reference sequence). Sequencing used immunoSEQ multiplex PCR; TCRdb keeps in-frame clones, though not all of them. The sample contains some 64,000 clones, more than 75% of which appear only once. This clonotype originated in a female donor in good health, enrolled as a control in a pregnancy study. The V call is TRBV7-9, the J call TRBJ1-1, with D possibly matching TRBD1 (6 bases). The specimen was peripheral blood, collected in the first trimester of pregnancy. The CDR3 DNA follows: TGTGCCAGCAGCTTAATCACAGGGACTGAAGCTTTCTTT. This sequence encodes CASSLITGTEAFF.